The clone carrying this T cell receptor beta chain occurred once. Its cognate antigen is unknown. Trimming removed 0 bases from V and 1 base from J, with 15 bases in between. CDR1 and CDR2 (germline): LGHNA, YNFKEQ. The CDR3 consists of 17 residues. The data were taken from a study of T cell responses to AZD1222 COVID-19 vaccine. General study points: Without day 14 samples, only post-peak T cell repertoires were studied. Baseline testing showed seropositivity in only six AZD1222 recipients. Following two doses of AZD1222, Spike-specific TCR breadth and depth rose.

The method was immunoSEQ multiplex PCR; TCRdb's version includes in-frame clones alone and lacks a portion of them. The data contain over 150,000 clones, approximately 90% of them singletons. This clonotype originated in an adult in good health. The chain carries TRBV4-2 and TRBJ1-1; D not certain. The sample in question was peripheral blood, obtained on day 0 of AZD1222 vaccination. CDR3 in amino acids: CASSQETAFVGNTEAFF. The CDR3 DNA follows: TGTGCCAGCAGCCAAGAAACGGCTTTTGTGGGGAACACTGAAGCTTTCTTT.